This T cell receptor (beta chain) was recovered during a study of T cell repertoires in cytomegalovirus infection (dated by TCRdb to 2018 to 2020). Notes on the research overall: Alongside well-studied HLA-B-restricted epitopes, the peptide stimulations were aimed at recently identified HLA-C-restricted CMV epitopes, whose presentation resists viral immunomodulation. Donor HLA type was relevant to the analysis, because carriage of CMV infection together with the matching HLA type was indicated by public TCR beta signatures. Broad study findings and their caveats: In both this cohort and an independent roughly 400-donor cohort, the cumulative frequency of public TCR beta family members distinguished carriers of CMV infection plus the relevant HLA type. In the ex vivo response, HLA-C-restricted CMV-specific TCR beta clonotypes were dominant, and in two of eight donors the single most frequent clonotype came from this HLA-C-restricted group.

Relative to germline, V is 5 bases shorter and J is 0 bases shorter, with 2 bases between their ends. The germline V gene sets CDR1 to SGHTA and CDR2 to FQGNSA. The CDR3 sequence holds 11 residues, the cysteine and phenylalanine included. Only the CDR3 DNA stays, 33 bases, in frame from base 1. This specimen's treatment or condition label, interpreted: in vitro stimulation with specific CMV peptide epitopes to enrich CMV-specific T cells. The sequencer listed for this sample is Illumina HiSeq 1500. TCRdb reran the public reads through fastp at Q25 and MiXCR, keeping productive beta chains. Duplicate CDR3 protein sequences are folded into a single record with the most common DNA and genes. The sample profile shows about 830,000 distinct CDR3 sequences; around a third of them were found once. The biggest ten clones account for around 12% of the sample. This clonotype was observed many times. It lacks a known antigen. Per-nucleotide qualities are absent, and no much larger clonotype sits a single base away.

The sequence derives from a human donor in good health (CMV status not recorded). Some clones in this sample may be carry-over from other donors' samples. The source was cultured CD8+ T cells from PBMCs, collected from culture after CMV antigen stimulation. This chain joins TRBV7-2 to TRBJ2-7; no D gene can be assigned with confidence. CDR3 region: CASSRSYEQYF. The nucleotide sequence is TGTGCCAGCAGCCGCTCCTACGAGCAGTACTTC.